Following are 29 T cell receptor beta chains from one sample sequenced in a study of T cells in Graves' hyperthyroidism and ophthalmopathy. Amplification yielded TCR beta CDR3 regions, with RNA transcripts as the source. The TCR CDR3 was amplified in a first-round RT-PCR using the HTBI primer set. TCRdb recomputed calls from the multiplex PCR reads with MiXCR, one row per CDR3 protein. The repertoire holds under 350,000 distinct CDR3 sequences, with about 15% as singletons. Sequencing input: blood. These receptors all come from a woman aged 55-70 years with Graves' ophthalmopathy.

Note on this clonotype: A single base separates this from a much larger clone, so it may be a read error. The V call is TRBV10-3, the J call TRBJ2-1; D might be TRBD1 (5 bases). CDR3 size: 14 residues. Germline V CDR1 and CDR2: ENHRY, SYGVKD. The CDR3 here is CTISDQGSYNEQFF. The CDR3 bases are TGTACCATCAGTGACCAGGGCTCCTACAATGAGCAGTTCTTC.

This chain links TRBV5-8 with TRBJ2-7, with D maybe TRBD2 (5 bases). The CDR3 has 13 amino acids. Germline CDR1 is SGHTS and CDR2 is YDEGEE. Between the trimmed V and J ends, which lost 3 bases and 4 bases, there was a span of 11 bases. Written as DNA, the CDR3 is TGTGCCAGCAGCTGGGGTAGCGAGTACGAGCAGTACTTC. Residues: CASSWGSEYEQYF. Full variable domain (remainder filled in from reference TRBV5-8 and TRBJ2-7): EAGVTQSPTHLIKTRGQQATLRCSPISGHTSVYWYQQALGLGLQFLLWYDEGEERNRGNFPPRFSGRQFPNYSSELNVNALELEDSALYLCASSWGSEYEQYFGPGTRLTVT.

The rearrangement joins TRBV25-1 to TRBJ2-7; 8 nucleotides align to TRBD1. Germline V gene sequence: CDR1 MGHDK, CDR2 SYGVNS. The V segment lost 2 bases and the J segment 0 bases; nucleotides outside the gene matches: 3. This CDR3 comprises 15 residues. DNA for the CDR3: TGTGCCAGCAGTGAACGGCAGGGGGCCTCCTACGAGCAGTACTTC. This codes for CASSERQGASYEQYF.

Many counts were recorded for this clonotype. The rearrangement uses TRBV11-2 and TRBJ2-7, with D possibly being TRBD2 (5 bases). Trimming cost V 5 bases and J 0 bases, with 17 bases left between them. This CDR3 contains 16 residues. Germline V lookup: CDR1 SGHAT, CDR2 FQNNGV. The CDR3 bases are TGTGCCAGCAGCCCCATAGCGAGATTAAGCTCCTACGAGCAGTACTTC. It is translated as CASSPIARLSSYEQYF.

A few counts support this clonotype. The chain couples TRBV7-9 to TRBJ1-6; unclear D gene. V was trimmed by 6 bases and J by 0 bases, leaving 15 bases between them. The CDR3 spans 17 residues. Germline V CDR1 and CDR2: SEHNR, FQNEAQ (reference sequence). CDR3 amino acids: CASSPLDWSSYNSPLHF. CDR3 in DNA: TGTGCCAGCAGTCCGTTAGACTGGAGCTCCTATAATTCACCCCTCCACTTT. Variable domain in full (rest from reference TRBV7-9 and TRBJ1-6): DTGVSQNPRHKITKRGQNVTFRCDPISEHNRLYWYRQTLGQGPEFLTYFQNEAQLEKSRLLSDRFSAERPKGSFSTLEIQRTEQGDSAMYLCASSPLDWSSYNSPLHFGNGTRLTVT.

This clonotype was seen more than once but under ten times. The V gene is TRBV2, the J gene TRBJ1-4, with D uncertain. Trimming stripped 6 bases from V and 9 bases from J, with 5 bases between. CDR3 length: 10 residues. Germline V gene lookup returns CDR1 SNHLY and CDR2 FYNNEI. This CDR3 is CASRQKKLFF. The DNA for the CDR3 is TGTGCCAGCAGACAAAAAAAACTGTTTTTT.

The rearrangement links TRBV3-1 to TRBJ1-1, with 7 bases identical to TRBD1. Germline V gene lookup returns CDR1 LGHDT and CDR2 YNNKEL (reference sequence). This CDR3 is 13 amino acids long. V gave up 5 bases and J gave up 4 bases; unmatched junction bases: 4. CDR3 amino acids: CASSVRQGTEAFF. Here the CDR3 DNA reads TGTGCCAGCAGCGTTCGACAGGGCACTGAAGCTTTCTTT.

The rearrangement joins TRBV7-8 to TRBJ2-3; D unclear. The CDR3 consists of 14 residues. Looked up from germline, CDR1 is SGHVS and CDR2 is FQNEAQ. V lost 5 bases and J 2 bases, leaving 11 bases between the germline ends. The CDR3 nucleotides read TGTGCCAGCAGCATAACGATCACCACAGATACGCAGTATTTT. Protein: CASSITITTDTQYF.

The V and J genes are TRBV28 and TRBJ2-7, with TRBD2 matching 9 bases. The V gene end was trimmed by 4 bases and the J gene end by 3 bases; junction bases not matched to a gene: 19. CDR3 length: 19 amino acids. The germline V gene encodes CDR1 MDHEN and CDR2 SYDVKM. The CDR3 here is CASSYPVVGEGSGSYEQYF. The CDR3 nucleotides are TGTGCCAGCAGTTACCCCGTTGTAGGGGAGGGTAGCGGGAGCTACGAGCAGTACTTC.

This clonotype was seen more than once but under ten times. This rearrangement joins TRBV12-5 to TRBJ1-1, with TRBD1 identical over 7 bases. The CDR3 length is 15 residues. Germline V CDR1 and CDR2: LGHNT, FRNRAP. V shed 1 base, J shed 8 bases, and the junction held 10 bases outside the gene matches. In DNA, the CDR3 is TGTGCTAGTGGTTTGGGCCAGGGGGAGCACATAGAAGCTTTCTTT. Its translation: CASGLGQGEHIEAFF.

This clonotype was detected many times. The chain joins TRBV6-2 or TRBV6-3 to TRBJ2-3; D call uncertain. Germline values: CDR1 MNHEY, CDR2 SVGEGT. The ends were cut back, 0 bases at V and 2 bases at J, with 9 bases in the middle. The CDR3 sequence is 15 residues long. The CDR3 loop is CASSYSGIITDTQYF. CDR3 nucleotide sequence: TGTGCCAGCAGTTACTCGGGGATCATCACAGATACGCAGTATTTT.

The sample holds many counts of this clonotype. The DNA for the CDR3 is TGTGCCTGGAGTAAGGATGGACAGACCAATCAGCCCCAGCATTTT. It specifies CAWSKDGQTNQPQHF. The rearrangement uses TRBV30 and TRBJ1-5; D might be TRBD1 (6 bases). The ends were cut back, 2 bases at V and 3 bases at J, with 14 bases in the middle. Germline assignment: CDR1 GTSNPN and CDR2 SVGIG (reference sequence). This CDR3 is built from 15 residues.

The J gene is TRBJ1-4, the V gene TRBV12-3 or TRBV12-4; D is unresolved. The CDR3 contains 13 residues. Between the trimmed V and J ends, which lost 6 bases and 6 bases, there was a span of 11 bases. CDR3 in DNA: TGTGCCAGCAGACAGATTAGTGATGAAAAACTGTTTTTT. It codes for CASRQISDEKLFF.

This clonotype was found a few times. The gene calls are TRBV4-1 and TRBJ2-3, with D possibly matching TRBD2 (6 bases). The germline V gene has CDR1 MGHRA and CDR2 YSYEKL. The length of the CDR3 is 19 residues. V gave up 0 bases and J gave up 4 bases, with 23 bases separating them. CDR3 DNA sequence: TGCGCCAGCAGCCAAGACCCGACCCGAACTAGCAACGCCGCAGATACGCAGTATTTT. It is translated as CASSQDPTRTSNAADTQYF.

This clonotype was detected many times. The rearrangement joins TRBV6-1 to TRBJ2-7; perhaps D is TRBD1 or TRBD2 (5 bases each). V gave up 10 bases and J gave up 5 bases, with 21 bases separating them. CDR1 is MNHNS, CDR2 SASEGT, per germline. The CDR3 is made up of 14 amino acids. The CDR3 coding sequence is TGTGCCATCGGGGACGGCAGGCACCGTAACGAGCAGTACTTC. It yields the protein CAIGDGRHRNEQYF.

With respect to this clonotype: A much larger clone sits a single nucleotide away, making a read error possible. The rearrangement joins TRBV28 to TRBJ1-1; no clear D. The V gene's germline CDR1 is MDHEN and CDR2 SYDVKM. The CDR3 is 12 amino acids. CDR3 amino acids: CASRGPPGEALF. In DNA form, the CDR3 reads TGTGCCAGCAGGGGCCCTCCAGGAGAAGCTCTCTTT.

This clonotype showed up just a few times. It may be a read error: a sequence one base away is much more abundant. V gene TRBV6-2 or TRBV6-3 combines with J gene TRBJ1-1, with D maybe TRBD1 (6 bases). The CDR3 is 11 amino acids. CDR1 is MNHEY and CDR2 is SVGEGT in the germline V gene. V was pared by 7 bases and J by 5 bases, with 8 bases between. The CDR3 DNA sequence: TGTGCCAGCACCCAGGGGACTGAAGCTTTCTTT. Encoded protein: CASTQGTEAFF.

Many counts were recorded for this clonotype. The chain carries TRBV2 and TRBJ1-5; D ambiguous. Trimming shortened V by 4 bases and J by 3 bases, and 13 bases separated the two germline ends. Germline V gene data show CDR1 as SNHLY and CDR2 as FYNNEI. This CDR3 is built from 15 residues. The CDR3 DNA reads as TGTGCCAGCAGTGTAGAGGGCAGCTCCAATCAGCCCCAGCATTTT. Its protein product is CASSVEGSSNQPQHF. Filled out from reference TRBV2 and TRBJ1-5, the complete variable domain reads EPEVTQTPSHQVTQMGQEVILRCVPISNHLYFYWYRQILGQKVEFLVSFYNNEISEKSEIFDDQFSVERPDGSNFTLKIRSTKLEDSAMYFCASSVEGSSNQPQHFGDGTRLSIL.

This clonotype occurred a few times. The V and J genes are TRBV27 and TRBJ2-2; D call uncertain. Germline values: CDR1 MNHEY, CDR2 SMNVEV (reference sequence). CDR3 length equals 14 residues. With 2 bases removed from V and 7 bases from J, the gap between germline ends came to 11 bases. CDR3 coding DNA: TGTGCCAGCAGTTTAGCCCTTTGGAGCGGGGAGCTGTTTTTT. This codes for CASSLALWSGELFF.

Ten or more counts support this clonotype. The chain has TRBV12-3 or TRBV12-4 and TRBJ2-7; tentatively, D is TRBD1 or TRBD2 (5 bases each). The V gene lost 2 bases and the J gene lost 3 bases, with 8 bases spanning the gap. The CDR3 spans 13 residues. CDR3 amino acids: CASSLTGLYEQYF. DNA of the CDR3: TGTGCCAGCAGTTTAACAGGACTCTACGAGCAGTACTTC.

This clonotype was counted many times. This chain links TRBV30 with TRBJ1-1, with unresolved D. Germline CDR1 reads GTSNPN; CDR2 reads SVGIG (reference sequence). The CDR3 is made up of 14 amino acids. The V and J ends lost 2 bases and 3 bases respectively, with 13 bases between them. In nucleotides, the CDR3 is TGTGCCTGGAGTCGTTCGGGTGTTGACACTGAAGCTTTCTTT. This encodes CAWSRSGVDTEAFF.

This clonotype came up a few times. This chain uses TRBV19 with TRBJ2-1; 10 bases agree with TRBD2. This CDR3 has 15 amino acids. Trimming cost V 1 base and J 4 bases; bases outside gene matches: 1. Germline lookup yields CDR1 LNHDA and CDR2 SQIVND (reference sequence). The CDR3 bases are TGTGCCAGTAGTATAGGAGCGGGAGGGTACAATGAGCAGTTCTTC. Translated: CASSIGAGGYNEQFF.

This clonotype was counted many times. CDR3 DNA: TGCAGTGCTAGAGAGTCGGGGATGGGCACTGAAGCTTTCTTT. It is translated as CSARESGMGTEAFF. The J gene is TRBJ1-1, the V gene TRBV20-1; D unclear. Germline values: CDR1 DFQATT, CDR2 SNEGSKA (reference sequence). There are 14 residues in the CDR3. Trimming pared 0 bases from V and 4 bases from J, leaving 12 bases between.

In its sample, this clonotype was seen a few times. CDR3 sequence: CASSYIGQGKETQYF. As DNA, the CDR3 is TGTGCCAGCAGTTACATCGGTCAGGGGAAAGAGACCCAGTACTTC. This chain links TRBV6-2 or TRBV6-3 with TRBJ2-5, with TRBD1 as a possible D gene (6 bases). This CDR3 region has 15 residues. V lost 2 bases to trimming and J lost 3 bases, with 13 bases between them. CDR1 and CDR2 (germline): MNHEY, SVGEGT.

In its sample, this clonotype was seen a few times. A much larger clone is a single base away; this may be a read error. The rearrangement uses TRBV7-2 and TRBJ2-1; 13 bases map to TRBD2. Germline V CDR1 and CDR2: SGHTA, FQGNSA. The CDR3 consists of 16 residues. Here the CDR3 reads CAGSLGTSGAYNEQFF. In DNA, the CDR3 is TGTGCCGGCAGCCTTGGGACTAGCGGGGCCTACAATGAGCAGTTCTTC.

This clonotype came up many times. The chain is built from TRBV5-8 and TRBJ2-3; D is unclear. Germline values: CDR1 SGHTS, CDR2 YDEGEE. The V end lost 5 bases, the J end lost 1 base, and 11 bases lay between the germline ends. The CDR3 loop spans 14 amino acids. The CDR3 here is CASRSGPGTDTQYF. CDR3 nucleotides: TGTGCCAGCAGGTCTGGCCCGGGCACAGATACGCAGTATTTT.

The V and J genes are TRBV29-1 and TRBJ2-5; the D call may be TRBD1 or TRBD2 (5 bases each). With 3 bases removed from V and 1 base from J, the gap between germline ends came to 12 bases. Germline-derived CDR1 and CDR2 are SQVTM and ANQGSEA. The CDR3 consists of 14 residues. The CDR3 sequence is CSVEFFGAQETQYF. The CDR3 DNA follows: TGCAGCGTTGAGTTCTTCGGGGCCCAAGAGACCCAGTACTTC.

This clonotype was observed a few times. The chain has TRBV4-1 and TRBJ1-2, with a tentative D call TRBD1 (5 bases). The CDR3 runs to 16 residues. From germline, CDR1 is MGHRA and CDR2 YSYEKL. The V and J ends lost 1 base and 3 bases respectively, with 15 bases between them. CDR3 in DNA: TGCGCCAGCAGCCAAGTTTCGCAGGGTATGGACTATGGCTACACCTTC. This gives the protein CASSQVSQGMDYGYTF.

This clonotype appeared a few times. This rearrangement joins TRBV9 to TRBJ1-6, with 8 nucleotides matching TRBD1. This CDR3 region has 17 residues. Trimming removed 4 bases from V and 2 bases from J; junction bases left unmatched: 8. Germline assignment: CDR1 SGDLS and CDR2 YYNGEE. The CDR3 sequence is CASSPRTGTTYNSPLHF. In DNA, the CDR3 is TGTGCCAGCAGCCCCCGGACAGGGACAACCTATAATTCACCCCTCCACTTT.